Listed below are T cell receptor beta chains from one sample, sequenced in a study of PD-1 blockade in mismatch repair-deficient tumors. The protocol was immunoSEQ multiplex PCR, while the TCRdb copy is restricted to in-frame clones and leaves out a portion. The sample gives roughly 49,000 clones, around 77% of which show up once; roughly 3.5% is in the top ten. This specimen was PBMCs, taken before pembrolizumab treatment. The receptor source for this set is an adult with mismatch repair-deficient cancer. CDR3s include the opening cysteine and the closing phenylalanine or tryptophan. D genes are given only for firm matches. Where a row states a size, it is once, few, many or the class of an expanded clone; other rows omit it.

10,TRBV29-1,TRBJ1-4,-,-,TGCAGCGTTGGAGATGAAAAACTGTTTTTT,CSVGDEKLFF
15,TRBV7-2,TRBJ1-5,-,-,TGTGCCAGCAGCGGACACCGGGGGGCGAATCAGCCCCAGCATTTT,CASSGHRGANQPQHF
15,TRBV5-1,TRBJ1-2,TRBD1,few,TGCGCCAGCAGCTTGGTAGGACAGGAGGGCTATGGCTACACCTTC,CASSLVGQEGYGYTF
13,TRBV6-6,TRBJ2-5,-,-,TGTGCCAGCCTCTCCCTATCGCAAGAGACCCAGTACTTC,CASLSLSQETQYF
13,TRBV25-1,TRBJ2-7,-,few,TGTGCCAGCAGTGAATCCGGATCGGACGAGCAGTACTTC,CASSESGSDEQYF
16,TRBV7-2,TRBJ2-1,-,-,TGTGCCAGCAGCCCATTGTACACCCTCATGGGGAGTGAGCAGTTCTTC,CASSPLYTLMGSEQFF
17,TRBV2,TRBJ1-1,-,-,TGTGCCAGCAGAATGGACTTCTTACAGGGCGAAAACACTGAAGCTTTCTTT,CASRMDFLQGENTEAFF
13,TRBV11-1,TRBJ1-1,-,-,TGTGCCAGCAGCTTAGTTCGTAACACTGAAGCTTTCTTT,CASSLVRNTEAFF
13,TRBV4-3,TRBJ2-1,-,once,TGCGCCAGCAGCCAAGAAACGCCCCAGGGAATGTTCTTC,CASSQETPQGMFF
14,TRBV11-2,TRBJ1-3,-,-,TGTGCCAGCAGCTACGCGACCTCTGGAAACACCATATATTTT,CASSYATSGNTIYF
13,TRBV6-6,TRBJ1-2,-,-,TGTGCCAGCAGAGATGGGTTTAACTATGGCTACACCTTC,CASRDGFNYGYTF
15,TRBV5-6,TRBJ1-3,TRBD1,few,TGTGCCAGCAGCTGGACAGGGTCCTCTGGAAACACCATATATTTT,CASSWTGSSGNTIYF
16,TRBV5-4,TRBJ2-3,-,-,TGTGCCAGTCAGGTAGCAGGGATCATGGGCGGAGATACGCAGTATTTT,CASQVAGIMGGDTQYF
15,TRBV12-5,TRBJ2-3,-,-,TGTGCTAGTGGTCCCCATAGCAACGAGGGTGATACGCAGTATTTT,CASGPHSNEGDTQYF
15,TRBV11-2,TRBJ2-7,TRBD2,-,TGTGCCAGCAGCTGGACTAGCGGGAGGGACTACGAGCAGTACTTC,CASSWTSGRDYEQYF
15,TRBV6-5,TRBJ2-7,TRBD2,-,TGTGCCAGCAGTTACCGGCTAGCGGAAACCTCCGAGCAGTACTTC,CASSYRLAETSEQYF
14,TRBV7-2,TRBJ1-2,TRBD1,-,TGTGCCAGCAGCTTGACAGGGACGGTCTATGGCTACACCTTC,CASSLTGTVYGYTF
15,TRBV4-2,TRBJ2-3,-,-,TGTGCCAGCAGCCACGCCATCGAGGGCACAGATACGCAGTATTTT,CASSHAIEGTDTQYF
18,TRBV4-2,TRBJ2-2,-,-,TGTGCCAGCAGCCCCGAATTAGGGCTCCAACTTTACACCGGGGAGCTGTTTTTT,CASSPELGLQLYTGELFF
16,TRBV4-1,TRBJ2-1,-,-,TGCGCCAGCAGCCTGGAAGGGGGACTCACCTACAATGAGCAGTTCTTC,CASSLEGGLTYNEQFF
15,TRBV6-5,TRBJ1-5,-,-,TGTGCCAGCAGCTCAAGAAGTGGGGGGAATCAGCCCCAGCATTTT,CASSSRSGGNQPQHF
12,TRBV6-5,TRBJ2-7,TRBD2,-,TGTGCCAGCAGTTTGGGGGGGGACGAGCAGTACTTC,CASSLGGDEQYF
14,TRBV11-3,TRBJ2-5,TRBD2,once,TGTGCCAGCAGCTGGGGGGGAGAGGGAGAGACCCAGTACTTC,CASSWGGEGETQYF
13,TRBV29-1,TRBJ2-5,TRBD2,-,TGCAGCGCTAGGACTAGCGGCCAAGAGACCCAGTACTTC,CSARTSGQETQYF
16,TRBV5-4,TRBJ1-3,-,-,TGTGCCAGCAGCCTATCAACAGGGATCTCTGGAAACACCATATATTTT,CASSLSTGISGNTIYF
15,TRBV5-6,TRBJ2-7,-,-,TGTGCCAGCAGCGGGCTGGAACGGACTACCTACGAGCAGTACTTC,CASSGLERTTYEQYF
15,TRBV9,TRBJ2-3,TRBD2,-,TGTGCCAGCAGCACTAGCGGGAGCAGCACAGATACGCAGTATTTT,CASSTSGSSTDTQYF
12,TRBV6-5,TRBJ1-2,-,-,TGTGCCAGCAGTTCCGAGACAGATGGCTACACCTTC,CASSSETDGYTF
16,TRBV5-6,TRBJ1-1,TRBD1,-,TGTGCCAGCAGCTTGGGGACAGGGGTCCGGTATACTGAAGCTTTCTTT,CASSLGTGVRYTEAFF
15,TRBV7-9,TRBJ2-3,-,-,TGTGCCAGCAGCTTAGCGTTCGGTGGCGCAGATACGCAGTATTTT,CASSLAFGGADTQYF
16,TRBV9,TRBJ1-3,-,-,TGTGCCAGCAGCCCACAACCAAGGTTAGAAGGAAACACCATATATTTT,CASSPQPRLEGNTIYF
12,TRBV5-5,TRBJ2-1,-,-,TGTGCCAGCAGCTTGACTAACGATGAGCAGTTCTTC,CASSLTNDEQFF
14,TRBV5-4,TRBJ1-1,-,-,TGTGCCAGCAGCCAGGATTGGGGCCACACTGAAGCTTTCTTT,CASSQDWGHTEAFF